This T cell receptor (beta chain) came from a study of blood T cell repertoires in COVID-19. Study details: Donors in the United States, Italy and Spain gave samples during acute or convalescent COVID-19. PBMCs, B-cell-depleted T cells, or T cells were the source of the cDNA or gDNA that made up the material.

This CDR3 has 17 amino acids. Authors' methods: Estimated nucleated cell counts came from reference gene primer amplification. The table came from immunoSEQ multiplex PCR; TCRdb's copy has only in-frame clones and leaves some out. The D gene and trimming were derived from the DNA, and the V and J assignments and clone size from that table. The table shows 110,000 or so clones, with over 70% occurring only once. Sample: peripheral blood. This receptor was obtained from a man between 45 and 60 years old with acute or convalescent COVID-19. This rearrangement joins TRBV21-1 to TRBJ2-1; the DNA was not compared with TRBD1, the D call given in the table. TRBV21-1 is a recognized pseudogene. CDR3 sequence reads: CASSKLSPGQGDNEQFF. The DNA for the CDR3 is TGTGCCAGCAGCAAACTCTCCCCGGGACAGGGGGACAATGAGCAGTTCTTC.